This T cell receptor (beta chain) stems from a study of T cells after yellow fever vaccination. Germline CDR1 reads LGHDT; CDR2 reads YNNKEL (reference sequence). Unmatched junction bases numbered 12, after V lost 5 bases and J lost 0 bases. This CDR3 comprises 18 residues. TCRdb itself ran the 5' RACE reads through MiXCR, one entry per CDR3 protein. The sample has 110,000 to 150,000 distinct CDR3 sequences, just over 6.5% seen once. This sequence was found in a man aged 25 to 40 who received the YFV17D yellow fever vaccine. The sample consisted of CD4+ T cells sorted from PBMCs, taken 10 days after the yellow fever booster vaccination. V is TRBV3-1 and J is TRBJ2-3; 9 nucleotides align to TRBD2. The CDR3 region is CASSSTGTSSGSTDTQYF. The CDR3 DNA reads TGTGCCAGCAGCTCCACCGGGACTAGCAGTGGAAGCACAGATACGCAGTATTTT.